Listed below are T cell receptor beta chains from one sample, sequenced in a study of T cells expressing NK-cell markers. TCRdb re-called the 5' RACE reads; one entry per CDR3 protein, DNA not given. The sample table includes 450,000 to 600,000 distinct CDR3 sequences. Sequencing input: blood T cells: a sorted CD56 or NKG2C T cell subset, CD4+ or CD8+ T cells, or bulk PBMC T cells (not recorded which). The source is a man aged 18 to 29 in good health. Both conserved end residues are part of each CDR3. Each record gives: V gene, J gene, CDR3 protein.

V gene: TRBV5-5
J gene: TRBJ1-1
CDR3 protein: CASSFELGQDTEAFF

V gene: TRBV4-2
J gene: TRBJ1-6
CDR3 protein: CASSQEGTGGSPLHF

V gene: TRBV20-1
J gene: TRBJ2-5
CDR3 protein: CSAREGDFGQETQYF

V gene: TRBV5-5
J gene: TRBJ2-3
CDR3 protein: CASSPRDAGRADTQYF

V gene: TRBV11-2
J gene: TRBJ2-2
CDR3 protein: CASSLGVREYNGELFF

V gene: TRBV12-3/TRBV12-4
J gene: TRBJ2-2
CDR3 protein: CASTFTSGGTGELFF

V gene: TRBV27
J gene: TRBJ2-3
CDR3 protein: CASSLAAGLADTQYF

V gene: TRBV20-1
J gene: TRBJ2-5
CDR3 protein: CSAREPWAQYF

V gene: TRBV5-1
J gene: TRBJ2-1
CDR3 protein: CASSSGQGAADEQFF

V gene: TRBV11-2
J gene: TRBJ2-3
CDR3 protein: CASSLNTYAGDTQYF

V gene: TRBV5-1
J gene: TRBJ2-1
CDR3 protein: CASSFSGTWGLDEQFF

V gene: TRBV10-3
J gene: TRBJ1-6
CDR3 protein: CAIRSGFETNSPLHF

V gene: TRBV11-2
J gene: TRBJ2-3
CDR3 protein: CASSRGYQDTQYF

V gene: TRBV5-5
J gene: TRBJ2-1
CDR3 protein: CASSLAGVDEQFF

V gene: TRBV12-3/TRBV12-4
J gene: TRBJ2-7
CDR3 protein: CASSAPSGGSYEQYF

V gene: TRBV7-9
J gene: TRBJ1-4
CDR3 protein: CASSPPPGGGREKLFF

V gene: TRBV28
J gene: TRBJ2-2
CDR3 protein: CASSLADRVTGELFF

V gene: TRBV7-9
J gene: TRBJ1-4
CDR3 protein: CASSSPLRSTNEKLFF

V gene: TRBV12-3/TRBV12-4
J gene: TRBJ2-3
CDR3 protein: CASSLSTGSTDTQYF

V gene: TRBV14
J gene: TRBJ2-1
CDR3 protein: CASSVTGLGQFF

V gene: TRBV20-1
J gene: TRBJ2-7
CDR3 protein: CSARDLEGGSYEQYF

V gene: TRBV15
J gene: TRBJ2-4
CDR3 protein: CATSRDRRGGPKNIQYF

V gene: TRBV7-2
J gene: TRBJ1-6
CDR3 protein: CASSLAVGMDSPLHF

V gene: TRBV24-1
J gene: TRBJ2-1
CDR3 protein: CATSDPGYRYNEQFF

V gene: TRBV6-2/TRBV6-3
J gene: TRBJ2-7
CDR3 protein: CASSVKYEQYF

V gene: TRBV7-2
J gene: TRBJ2-7
CDR3 protein: CASSLVIGLYSYEQYF

V gene: TRBV5-6
J gene: TRBJ2-5
CDR3 protein: CASRKTGGVETQYF

V gene: TRBV5-5
J gene: TRBJ2-1
CDR3 protein: CASSLSASGTYNEQFF

V gene: TRBV4-2
J gene: TRBJ2-1
CDR3 protein: CASSQDRVAGPNNEQFF

V gene: TRBV7-9
J gene: TRBJ2-1
CDR3 protein: CASSQTSAHNEQFF

V gene: TRBV5-1
J gene: TRBJ2-1
CDR3 protein: CASSAGTGQFF

V gene: TRBV6-5
J gene: TRBJ2-6
CDR3 protein: CASSYSFPGTGANVLTF

V gene: TRBV7-7
J gene: TRBJ2-5
CDR3 protein: CASGTSGALGETQYF

V gene: TRBV11-1
J gene: TRBJ2-7
CDR3 protein: CASNPSGLAGERGYEQYF

V gene: TRBV29-1
J gene: TRBJ1-1
CDR3 protein: CSAKIVNTEAFF

V gene: TRBV5-5
J gene: TRBJ2-1
CDR3 protein: CASSLASGTLYNEQFF

V gene: TRBV30
J gene: TRBJ2-1
CDR3 protein: CAWSVSSGALGEQFF

V gene: TRBV14
J gene: TRBJ2-7
CDR3 protein: CASSQGGQGSNEQYF

V gene: TRBV11-1
J gene: TRBJ2-2
CDR3 protein: CASSLPGGAGAGELFF

V gene: TRBV7-2
J gene: TRBJ1-3
CDR3 protein: CASSIGGGASGNTIYF

V gene: TRBV6-5
J gene: TRBJ1-5
CDR3 protein: CASSSGQDDSNQPQHF

V gene: TRBV4-2
J gene: TRBJ2-5
CDR3 protein: CASSQDYRGQETQYF

V gene: TRBV20-1
J gene: TRBJ2-1
CDR3 protein: CSASRGVGSYNEQFF

V gene: TRBV20-1
J gene: TRBJ2-5
CDR3 protein: CSARSGRVETQYF

V gene: TRBV18
J gene: TRBJ2-3
CDR3 protein: CASSRQGRSTDTQYF

V gene: TRBV6-1
J gene: TRBJ2-1
CDR3 protein: CATTDLAGGVEQFF

V gene: TRBV25-1
J gene: TRBJ2-3
CDR3 protein: CATTRLDTQYF

V gene: TRBV7-2
J gene: TRBJ1-2
CDR3 protein: CASSLVEGAYGYTF

V gene: TRBV20-1
J gene: TRBJ2-1
CDR3 protein: CSVRTLTSYNEQFF

V gene: TRBV5-1
J gene: TRBJ2-3
CDR3 protein: CASSLGGKFPDTQYF

V gene: TRBV7-7
J gene: TRBJ2-1
CDR3 protein: CASSLKLAETLFF

V gene: TRBV30
J gene: TRBJ1-1
CDR3 protein: CAWSFTEITEAFF

V gene: TRBV5-5
J gene: TRBJ2-7
CDR3 protein: CASSLAGLASGGHEQYF